Here is one T cell receptor (beta chain) with its context. Its antigen is still unknown. The sample is drawn from a study of blood T cells in healthy people across ages. In the study overall: Template switching retrieved approximately one barcoded beta molecule for each two T cells.

A J-beta primer mix and a sample-barcoded 5' primer were used in a second PCR of roughly 7 to 12 cycles. MiXCR, run by TCRdb on the 5' RACE reads, gives a single entry per CDR3 protein. The sample has more than 650,000 distinct CDR3 sequences; roughly 26% are singletons. The V gene lost 2 bases and the J gene lost 10 bases, with 12 bases spanning the gap. Germline CDR1 and CDR2: LGHNT and FRNRAP. The CDR3 consists of 14 residues. General study findings and limits: A greater number of naive CD4+ cells and higher diversity distinguished long-lived donors from aged donors. TCR beta diversity, measured per million T cells, fell in a roughly linear way with age. Using unsorted PBMCs precluded a conclusive naive versus antigen-experienced comparison.

The data were also submitted as part of a second study, on T cells of mothers and their children.

Sequencing was carried out using blood. This sequence joins TRBV12-5 and TRBJ1-6; possible D gene TRBD1, 5 bases. The TCR comes from a boy under 18 in good health. CDR3 sequence reads: CASGLSGRYSPLHF. CDR3 sequence (DNA): TGTGCTAGTGGTTTGTCAGGGAGGTACTCACCCCTCCACTTT.